The clone carrying this TCR beta chain was detected a few times. The antigen remains undetermined. Some clones are missing from TCRdb's copy, which holds only in-frame ones; the method was immunoSEQ multiplex PCR. The data show some 120,000 clones, with 86% seen just once and 13% held by the top ten. CDR1 MRHNA and CDR2 SNTAGT come from the germline V gene. The CDR3 has 18 residues. J was trimmed by 1 base and V by 2 bases; bases with no gene match: 5. Every patient had mismatch repair deficiency by PCR or immunohistochemistry. TCRs were sequenced from a few patients responding to pembrolizumab. The entry originates in a study of PD-1 blockade in mismatch repair-deficient tumors. Whole-study context: Enrolled about 2013-2016, patients had progressing, pretreated mismatch repair-deficient cancers of 12 types. The study, taken as a whole, reports: Rapid post-treatment expansion, then contraction, generally preceding radiologic response, marked tumor-resident clones.

J is TRBJ2-3 and V is TRBV6-4; 14 bases match TRBD2. Sequencing was performed on peripheral blood, taken 44 weeks after starting pembrolizumab. The sequence derives from an adult with mismatch repair-deficient cancer. The CDR3, as DNA: TGTGCCAGCAGTGACGGGACTAGCGGGAGTCTGGGCACAGATACGCAGTATTTT. Translated, it gives CASSDGTSGSLGTDTQYF.